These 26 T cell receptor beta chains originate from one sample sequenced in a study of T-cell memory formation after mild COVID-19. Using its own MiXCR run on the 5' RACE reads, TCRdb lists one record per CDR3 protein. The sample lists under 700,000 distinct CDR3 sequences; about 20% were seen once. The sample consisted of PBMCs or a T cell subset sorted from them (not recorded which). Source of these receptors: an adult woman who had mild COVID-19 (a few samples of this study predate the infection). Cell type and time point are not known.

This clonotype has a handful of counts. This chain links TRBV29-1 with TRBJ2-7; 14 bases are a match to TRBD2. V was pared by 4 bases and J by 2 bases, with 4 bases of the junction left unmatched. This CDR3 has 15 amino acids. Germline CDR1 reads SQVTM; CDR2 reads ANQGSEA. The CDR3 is CSVGGTSGRTYEQYF. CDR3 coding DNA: TGCAGCGTTGGAGGGACTAGCGGGAGAACCTACGAGCAGTACTTC.

For the CDR3, the DNA is TGTGCCATCAGTGAGGTTGAAGGGGAGACCCAGTACTTC. This gives the protein CAISEVEGETQYF. This rearrangement joins TRBV10-3 to TRBJ2-5; D unclear. The V and J ends lost 2 bases and 5 bases respectively, with 9 bases between them. CDR3 size: 13 residues. The germline CDR1 and CDR2 sequences are ENHRY and SYGVKD.

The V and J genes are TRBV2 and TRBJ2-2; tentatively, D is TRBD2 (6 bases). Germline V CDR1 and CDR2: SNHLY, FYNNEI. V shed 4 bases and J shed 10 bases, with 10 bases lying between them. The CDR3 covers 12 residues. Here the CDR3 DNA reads TGTGCCAGCAGTGGGGACTTTGAGGAGCTGTTTTTT. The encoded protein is CASSGDFEELFF.

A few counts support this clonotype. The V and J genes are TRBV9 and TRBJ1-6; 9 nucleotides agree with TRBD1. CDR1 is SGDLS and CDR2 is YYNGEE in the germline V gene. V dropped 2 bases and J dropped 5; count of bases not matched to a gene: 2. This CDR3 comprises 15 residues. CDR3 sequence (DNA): TGTGCCAGCAGCGTTAGGACAGGGGATAATTCACCCCTCCACTTT. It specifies CASSVRTGDNSPLHF.

CDR3 amino acids: CATRRGPVETQYF. CDR3 DNA sequence: TGTGCCACCAGGCGGGGACCTGTGGAGACCCAGTACTTC. This chain joins TRBV24-1 and TRBJ2-5; TRBD2 is a possible D gene (6 bases). This CDR3 has 13 residues. Germline CDR1 reads KGHDR; CDR2 reads SFDVKD. V lost 7 bases to trimming and J lost 5 bases, with 13 bases between them.

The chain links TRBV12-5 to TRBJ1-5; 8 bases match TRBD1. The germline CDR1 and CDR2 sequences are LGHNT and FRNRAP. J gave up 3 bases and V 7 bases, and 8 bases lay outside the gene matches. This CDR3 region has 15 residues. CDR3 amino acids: CASAPGQENNQPQHF. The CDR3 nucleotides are TGTGCTAGTGCTCCGGGACAGGAAAACAATCAGCCCCAGCATTTT. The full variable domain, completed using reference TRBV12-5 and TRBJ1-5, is DARVTQTPRHKVTEMGQEVTMRCQPILGHNTVFWYRQTMMQGLELLAYFRNRAPLDDSGMPKDRFSAEMPDATLATLKIQPSEPRDSAVYFCASAPGQENNQPQHFGDGTRLSIL.

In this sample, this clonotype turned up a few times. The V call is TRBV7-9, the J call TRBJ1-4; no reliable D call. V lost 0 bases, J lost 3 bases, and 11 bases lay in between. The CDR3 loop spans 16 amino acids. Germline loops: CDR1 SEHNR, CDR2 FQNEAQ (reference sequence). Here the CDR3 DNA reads TGTGCCAGCAGCTTAGCTGCCCCTTCGGCTAATGAAAAACTGTTTTTT. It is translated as CASSLAAPSANEKLFF. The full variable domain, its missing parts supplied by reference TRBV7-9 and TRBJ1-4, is DTGVSQNPRHKITKRGQNVTFRCDPISEHNRLYWYRQTLGQGPEFLTYFQNEAQLEKSRLLSDRFSAERPKGSFSTLEIQRTEQGDSAMYLCASSLAAPSANEKLFFGSGTQLSVL.

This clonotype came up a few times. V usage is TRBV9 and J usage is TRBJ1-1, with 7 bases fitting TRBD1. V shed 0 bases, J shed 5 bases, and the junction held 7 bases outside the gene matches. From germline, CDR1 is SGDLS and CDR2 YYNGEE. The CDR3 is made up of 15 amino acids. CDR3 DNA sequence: TGTGCCAGCAGCGTAGTAGGGGGCGTTTTTACTGAAGCTTTCTTT. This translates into CASSVVGGVFTEAFF.

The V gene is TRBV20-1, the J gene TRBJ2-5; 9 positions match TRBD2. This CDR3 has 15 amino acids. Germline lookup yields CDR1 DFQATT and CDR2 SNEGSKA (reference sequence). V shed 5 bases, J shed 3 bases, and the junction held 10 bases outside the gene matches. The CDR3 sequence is CSAGGGDYSEETQYF. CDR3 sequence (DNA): TGCAGTGCTGGCGGGGGGGATTACTCCGAAGAGACCCAGTACTTC.

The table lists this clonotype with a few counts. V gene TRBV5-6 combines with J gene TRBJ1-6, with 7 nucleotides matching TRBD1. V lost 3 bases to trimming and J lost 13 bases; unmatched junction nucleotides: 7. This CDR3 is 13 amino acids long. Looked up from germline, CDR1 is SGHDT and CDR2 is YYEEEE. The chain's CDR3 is CASSSGQREPLHF. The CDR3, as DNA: TGTGCCAGCAGCTCGGGACAGCGGGAGCCCCTCCACTTT.

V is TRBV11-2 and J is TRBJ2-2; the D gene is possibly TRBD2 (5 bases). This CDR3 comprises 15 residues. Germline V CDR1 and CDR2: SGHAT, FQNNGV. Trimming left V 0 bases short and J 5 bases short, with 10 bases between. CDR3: CASSLDLGGTGELFF. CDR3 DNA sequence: TGTGCCAGCAGCTTAGATCTTGGAGGAACCGGGGAGCTGTTTTTT.

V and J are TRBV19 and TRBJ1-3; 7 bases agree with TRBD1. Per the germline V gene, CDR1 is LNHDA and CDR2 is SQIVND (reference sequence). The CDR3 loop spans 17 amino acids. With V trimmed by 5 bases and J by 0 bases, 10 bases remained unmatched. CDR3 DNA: TGTGCCAGTAGTTACGTCTGGGGACAGAGCTCTGGAAACACCATATATTTT. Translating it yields CASSYVWGQSSGNTIYF.

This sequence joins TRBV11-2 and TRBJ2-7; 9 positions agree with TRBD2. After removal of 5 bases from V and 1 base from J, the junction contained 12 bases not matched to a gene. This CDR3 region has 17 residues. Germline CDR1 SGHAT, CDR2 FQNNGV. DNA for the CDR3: TGTGCCAGCAGCCTACGTATAACGACTAGCGGATCCTACGAGCAGTACTTC. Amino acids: CASSLRITTSGSYEQYF.

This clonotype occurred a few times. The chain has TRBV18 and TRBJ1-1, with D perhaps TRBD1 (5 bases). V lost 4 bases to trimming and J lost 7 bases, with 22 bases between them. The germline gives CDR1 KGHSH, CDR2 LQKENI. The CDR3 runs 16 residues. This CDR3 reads CASSLFRAPSGGEAFF. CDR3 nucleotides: TGTGCCAGCTCACTGTTCAGGGCCCCCTCGGGGGGTGAAGCTTTCTTT.

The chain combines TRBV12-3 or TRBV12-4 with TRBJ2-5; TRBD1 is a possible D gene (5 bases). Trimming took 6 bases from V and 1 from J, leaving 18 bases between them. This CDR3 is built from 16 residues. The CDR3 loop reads CASSLKLRTPQETQYF. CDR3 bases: TGTGCCAGCAGCCTTAAATTGAGGACACCCCAAGAGACCCAGTACTTC.

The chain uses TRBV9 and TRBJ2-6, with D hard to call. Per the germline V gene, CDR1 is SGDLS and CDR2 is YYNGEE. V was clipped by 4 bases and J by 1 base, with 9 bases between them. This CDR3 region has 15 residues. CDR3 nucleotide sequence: TGTGCCAGCAGCCCCTTCCTATCTGGGGCCAACGTCCTGACTTTC. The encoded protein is CASSPFLSGANVLTF. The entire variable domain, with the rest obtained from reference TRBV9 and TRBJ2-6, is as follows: DSGVTQTPKHLITATGQRVTLRCSPRSGDLSVYWYQQSLDQGLQFLIQYYNGEERAKGNILERFSAQQFPDLHSELNLSSLELGDSALYFCASSPFLSGANVLTFGAGSRLTVL.

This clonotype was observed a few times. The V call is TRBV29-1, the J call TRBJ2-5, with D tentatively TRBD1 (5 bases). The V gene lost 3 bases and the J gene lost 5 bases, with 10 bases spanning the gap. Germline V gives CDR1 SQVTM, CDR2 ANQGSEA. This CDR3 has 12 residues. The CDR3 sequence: CSVDGARETQYF. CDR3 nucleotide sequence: TGCAGCGTTGATGGGGCGCGGGAGACCCAGTACTTC.

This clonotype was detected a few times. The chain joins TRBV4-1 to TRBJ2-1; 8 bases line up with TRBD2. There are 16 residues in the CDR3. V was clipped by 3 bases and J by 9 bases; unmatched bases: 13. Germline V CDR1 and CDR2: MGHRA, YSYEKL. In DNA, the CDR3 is TGCGCCAGCAGCCAGCCTACTAGCGGTCCTCAATTTGAGCAGTTCTTC. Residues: CASSQPTSGPQFEQFF.

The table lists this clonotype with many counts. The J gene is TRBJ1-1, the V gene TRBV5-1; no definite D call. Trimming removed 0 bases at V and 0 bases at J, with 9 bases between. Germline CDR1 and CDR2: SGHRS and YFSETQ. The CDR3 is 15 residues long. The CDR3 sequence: CASSLVTGMNTEAFF. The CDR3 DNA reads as TGCGCCAGCAGCTTGGTTACGGGCATGAACACTGAAGCTTTCTTT.

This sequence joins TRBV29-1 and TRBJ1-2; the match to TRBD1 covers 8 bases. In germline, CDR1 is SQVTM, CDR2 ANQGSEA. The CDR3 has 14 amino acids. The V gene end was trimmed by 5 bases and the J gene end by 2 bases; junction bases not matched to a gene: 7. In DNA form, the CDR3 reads TGCAGCGTTACCCAGGGGGCTGGAAACTATGGCTACACCTTC. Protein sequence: CSVTQGAGNYGYTF. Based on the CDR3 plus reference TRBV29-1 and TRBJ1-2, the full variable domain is SAVISQKPSRDICQRGTSLTIQCQVDSQVTMMFWYRQQPGQSLTLIATANQGSEATYESGFVIDKFPISRPNLTFSTLTVSNMSPEDSSIYLCSVTQGAGNYGYTFGSGTRLTVV.

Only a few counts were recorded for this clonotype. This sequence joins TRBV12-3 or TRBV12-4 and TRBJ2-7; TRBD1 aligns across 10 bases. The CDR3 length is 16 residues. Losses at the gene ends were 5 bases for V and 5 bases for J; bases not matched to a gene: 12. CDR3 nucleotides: TGTGCCAGCAGTCCCGCTCCGGGACAGGGGACGCACGAGCAGTACTTC. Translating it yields CASSPAPGQGTHEQYF.

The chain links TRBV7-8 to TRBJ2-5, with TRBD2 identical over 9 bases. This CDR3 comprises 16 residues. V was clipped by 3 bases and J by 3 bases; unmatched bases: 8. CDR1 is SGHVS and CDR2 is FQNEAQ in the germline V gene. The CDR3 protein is CASSLGSSGAEETQYF. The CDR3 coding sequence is TGTGCCAGCAGCTTGGGGTCTAGCGGGGCAGAAGAGACCCAGTACTTC.

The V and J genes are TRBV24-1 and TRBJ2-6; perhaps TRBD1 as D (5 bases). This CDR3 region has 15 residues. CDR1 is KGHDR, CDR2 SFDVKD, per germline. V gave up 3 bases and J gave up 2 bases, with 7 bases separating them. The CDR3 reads CATSDTGTGANVLTF. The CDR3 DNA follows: TGTGCCACCAGTGATACAGGAACTGGGGCCAACGTCCTGACTTTC.

The CDR3 DNA reads as TGTGCCAGCAGTTACACACATGTACAGGGGATCTACTATGGCTACACCTTC. Amino acid sequence: CASSYTHVQGIYYGYTF. The gene calls are TRBV6-2 or TRBV6-3 and TRBJ1-2, with TRBD1 matching 7 bases. V trimming: 2 bases; J trimming: 3 bases; junction bases outside the gene matches: 12. Germline values: CDR1 MNHEY, CDR2 SVGEGT. The CDR3 consists of 17 residues.

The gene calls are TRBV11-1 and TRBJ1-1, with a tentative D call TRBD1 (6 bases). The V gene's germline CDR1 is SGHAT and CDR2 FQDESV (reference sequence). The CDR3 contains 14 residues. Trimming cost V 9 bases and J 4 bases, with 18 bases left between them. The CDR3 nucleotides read TGTGCCAGTGGGGGGCAGGGGCTGGGCACTGAAGCTTTCTTT. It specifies CASGGQGLGTEAFF.

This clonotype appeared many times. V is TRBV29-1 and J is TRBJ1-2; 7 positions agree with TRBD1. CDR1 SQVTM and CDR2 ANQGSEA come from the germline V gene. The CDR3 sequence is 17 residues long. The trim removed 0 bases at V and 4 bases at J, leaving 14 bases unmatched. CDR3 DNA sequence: TGCAGCGTTGAAGATCGGGGACAGTCCCTACTGCGCTATGGCTACACCTTC. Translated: CSVEDRGQSLLRYGYTF.